A single sample gave rise to the 32 T cell receptor beta chains below, sequenced in a study of OX40 agonist ivuxolimab in advanced cancers. Libraries were prepared by immunoSEQ multiplex PCR; TCRdb keeps only in-frame clonotypes and omits some of them. This table has about 62,000 clones, approximately 86% appearing once. The sequencing here drew on CD4+ or CD8+ T cells sorted from blood, taken in a trial of the OX40 agonist ivuxolimab. All receptors come from an adult with an advanced solid tumor such as melanoma, head and neck, liver or kidney cancer.

In DNA, the CDR3 is TGTGCCAGCAGCCCACTACTAGGACAGGGGAGCTCCTATAATTCACCCCTCCACTTT. Protein: CASSPLLGQGSSYNSPLHF. This rearrangement joins TRBV7-9 to TRBJ1-6; 9 nucleotides align to TRBD1. V was pared by 5 bases and J by 0 bases, with 11 bases of the junction left unmatched. Germline V gene data show CDR1 as SEHNR and CDR2 as FQNEAQ (reference sequence). The CDR3 length is 19 residues. Supplemented by reference TRBV7-9 and TRBJ1-6, the full variable domain reads DTGVSQNPRHKITKRGQNVTFRCDPISEHNRLYWYRQTLGQGPEFLTYFQNEAQLEKSRLLSDRFSAERPKGSFSTLEIQRTEQGDSAMYLCASSPLLGQGSSYNSPLHFGNGTRLTVT.

In the case of this clone: The junction does not match germline at one end; this may be a read error. Other nucleotide sequences in the sample specify the same CDR3. The V and J genes are TRBV11-2 and TRBJ2-1, with D hard to call. Per germline, CDR1 SGHAT and CDR2 FQNNGV. The CDR3 has 15 residues. Written as DNA, the CDR3 is TGTGCTAGCAGCCAGCTCAGGCCTCCAGACAATGAGCAGTTCTTC. Translating gives CASSQLRPPDNEQFF. The full variable domain, its missing parts supplied by reference TRBV11-2 and TRBJ2-1, is EAGVAQSPRYKIIEKRQSVAFWCNPISGHATLYWYQQILGQGPKLLIQFQNNGVVDDSQLPKDRFSAERLKGVDSTLKIQPAKLEDSAVYLCASSQLRPPDNEQFFGPGTRLTVL.

The V gene is TRBV11-2, the J gene TRBJ2-3; no definite D call. Germline V lookup: CDR1 SGHAT, CDR2 FQNNGV. Trimming removed 4 bases at V and 0 bases at J, with 5 bases between. The CDR3 covers 13 residues. This CDR3 is CASSYHSTDTQYF. The CDR3 DNA follows: TGTGCCAGCAGCTACCACAGCACAGATACGCAGTATTTT. The full variable domain, with the rest looked up from reference TRBV11-2 and TRBJ2-3, is EAGVAQSPRYKIIEKRQSVAFWCNPISGHATLYWYQQILGQGPKLLIQFQNNGVVDDSQLPKDRFSAERLKGVDSTLKIQPAKLEDSAVYLCASSYHSTDTQYFGPGTRLTVL.

The chain recombines TRBV5-4 with TRBJ2-3; no definite D call. Germline lookup yields CDR1 SGHNT and CDR2 YYREEE (reference sequence). V was pared by 4 bases and J by 3 bases, with 6 bases between. The CDR3 spans 12 residues. Here the CDR3 reads CASSKPTDTQYF. CDR3 DNA sequence: TGTGCCAGCAGCAAACCAACAGATACGCAGTATTTT.

This chain connects TRBV19 to TRBJ2-3; maybe TRBD1 (6 bases). With 5 bases removed from V and 1 base from J, the gap between germline ends came to 13 bases. This CDR3 has 15 residues. From germline, CDR1 is LNHDA and CDR2 SQIVND (reference sequence). The chain's CDR3 is CASSPAGVGTDTQYF. The CDR3 region has the DNA TGTGCCAGTAGTCCAGCAGGGGTTGGCACAGATACGCAGTATTTT.

This clone was observed a single time. The rearrangement uses TRBV5-5 and TRBJ2-3, with TRBD1 matching over 9 bases. Trimming cost V 4 bases and J 1 base; bases outside gene matches: 4. Germline-derived CDR1 and CDR2 are SGHKS and YYEKEE (reference sequence). This CDR3 is 15 amino acids long. CDR3 sequence reads: CASSLYRGRTDTQYF. CDR3 DNA: TGTGCCAGCAGCCTATACAGGGGGCGCACAGATACGCAGTATTTT. The whole variable domain, filled in from reference TRBV5-5 and TRBJ2-3, reads DAGVTQSPTHLIKTRGQQVTLRCSPISGHKSVSWYQQVLGQGPQFIFQYYEKEERGRGNFPDRFSARQFPNYSSELNVNALLLGDSALYLCASSLYRGRTDTQYFGPGTRLTVL.

The rearrangement links TRBV18 to TRBJ1-1; D may be TRBD1 (5 bases). The V gene's germline CDR1 is KGHSH and CDR2 LQKENI. V lost 1 base and J 7 bases, leaving 16 bases between the germline ends. This CDR3 spans 15 amino acids. The CDR3 DNA reads TGTGCCAGCTCACCACGAAAAGGGGTGTCAGGTGAAGCTTTCTTT. This translates into CASSPRKGVSGEAFF.

This chain connects TRBV5-1 to TRBJ2-2; D unresolved. The CDR3 totals 15 residues. Trimming removed 0 bases at V and 1 base at J, with 7 bases between. Per germline, CDR1 SGHRS and CDR2 YFSETQ. CDR3 in DNA: TGCGCCAGCAGCTTGGTTGTCGAGAACACCGGGGAGCTGTTTTTT. Its translation is CASSLVVENTGELFF.

V is TRBV7-9 and J is TRBJ2-3; tentative D call: TRBD1 (6 bases). V was shortened by 1 base and J by 3 bases, with 11 bases between the two germline ends. This CDR3 region has 15 residues. Germline CDR1 reads SEHNR; CDR2 reads FQNEAQ (reference sequence). As DNA, the CDR3 is TGTGCCAGCAGCTTAGTAGGGGGAGAGACAGATACGCAGTATTTT. Its translation is CASSLVGGETDTQYF.

This CDR3 reads CASSRDRTYF. Written as DNA, the CDR3 is TGTGCCAGCAGCCGGGACAGAACATACTTC. The V and J genes are TRBV2 and TRBJ2-7; the match to TRBD1 covers 7 bases. The germline V gene encodes CDR1 SNHLY and CDR2 FYNNEI. CDR3 length: 10 residues. Germline trimming cut 6 bases from V and 13 bases from J; bases unmatched to any gene: 6.

Only one count was recorded for this clone. This sequence joins TRBV14 and TRBJ2-6; no definite D call. CDR1 and CDR2 from the germline V gene are SGHDN and FVKESK. Trimming pared 0 bases from V and 1 base from J, leaving 7 bases between. There are 16 residues in the CDR3. The CDR3 spells CASSQDSRSGANVLTF. The CDR3 DNA sequence: TGTGCCAGCAGCCAAGATTCTCGGTCTGGGGCCAACGTCCTGACTTTC.

CDR3 loop: CASSPGEVSFYGYTF. As DNA, the CDR3 is TGTGCCAGTAGTCCCGGAGAGGTCAGCTTCTATGGCTACACCTTC. The genes are TRBV19 and TRBJ1-2; unclear D gene. The CDR3 spans 15 residues. Between the trimmed V and J ends, which lost 5 bases and 4 bases, there was a span of 17 bases. In germline, CDR1 is LNHDA, CDR2 SQIVND (reference sequence).

V is TRBV27 and J is TRBJ1-1; TRBD1 aligns across 7 bases. The CDR3 is 14 residues long. In germline, CDR1 is MNHEY, CDR2 SMNVEV (reference sequence). Trimming cost V 5 bases and J 7 bases; bases outside gene matches: 10. The CDR3: CASSTRQGKVEAFF. The DNA for the CDR3 is TGTGCCAGCAGTACCCGACAGGGTAAGGTTGAAGCTTTCTTT.

This chain joins TRBV5-1 and TRBJ2-1, with D possibly being TRBD2 (6 bases). The CDR3 runs 20 residues. From germline, CDR1 is SGHRS and CDR2 YFSETQ. Between the trimmed V and J ends, which lost 5 bases and 7 bases, there was a span of 34 bases. The CDR3 sequence is CASSYLKDKERKEGNNEQFF. Written as DNA, the CDR3 is TGCGCCAGCAGTTACCTCAAGGACAAGGAGCGGAAGGAGGGAAATAATGAGCAGTTCTTC.

A few counts support this clone. V usage is TRBV5-6 and J usage is TRBJ1-2; perhaps TRBD1 as D (5 bases). CDR1 is SGHDT and CDR2 is YYEEEE in the germline V gene. CDR3 size: 11 residues. Trimming took off 4 bases at V and 5 bases at J, with 6 bases between the two ends. The CDR3 reads CASSPGYGYTF. The CDR3 coding sequence is TGTGCCAGCAGCCCAGGGTATGGCTACACCTTC.

DNA for the CDR3: TGTGCCAGCAGGGACACAGGGACCGGGGAGCTGTTTTTT. Translating it yields CASRDTGTGELFF. The V call is TRBV7-9, the J call TRBJ2-2, with a tentative D call TRBD1 (6 bases). Germline CDR1 is SEHNR and CDR2 is FQNEAQ (reference sequence). The CDR3 length is 13 residues. Trimming shortened V by 6 bases and J by 5 bases, and 10 bases separated the two germline ends.

CDR3: CASSIEAGRTTEAFF. CDR3 DNA: TGTGCCAGTAGTATAGAGGCAGGGAGGACCACTGAAGCTTTCTTT. The rearrangement joins TRBV19 to TRBJ1-1; D possibly corresponds to TRBD1 (5 bases). The length of the CDR3 is 15 residues. Trimming removed 0 bases from V and 4 bases from J, with 12 bases in between. Germline-derived CDR1 and CDR2 are LNHDA and SQIVND (reference sequence). Looking up the rest from reference TRBV19 and TRBJ1-1 gives the full variable domain: DGGITQSPKYLFRKEGQNVTLSCEQNLNHDAMYWYRQDPGQGLRLIYYSQIVNDFQKGDIAEGYSVSREKKESFPLTVTSAQKNPTAFYLCASSIEAGRTTEAFFGQGTRLTVV.

Of note for this clone: At one of its ends the junction is not consistent with the germline gene, which may arise from a read error. Other DNA sequences in this sample translate to the same CDR3. V and J are TRBV7-2 and TRBJ2-7; tentative D call: TRBD2 (6 bases). The CDR3 is 15 amino acids. From germline, CDR1 is SGHTA and CDR2 FQGNSA. Written as DNA, the CDR3 is TGTGCTAGCAGCTCAGCTACGGGGGTCGCCTACGAGCAGTACTTC. Amino acids: CASSSATGVAYEQYF. Variable domain in full (rest from reference TRBV7-2 and TRBJ2-7): GAGVSQSPSNKVTEKGKDVELRCDPISGHTALYWYRQSLGQGLEFLIYFQGNSAPDKSGLPSDRFSAERTGGSVSTLTIQRTQQEDSAVYLCASSSATGVAYEQYFGPGTRLTVT.

The chain couples TRBV28 to TRBJ2-7; D possibly corresponds to TRBD2 (5 bases). Trimming removed 4 bases at V and 4 bases at J, with 14 bases between. The CDR3 loop spans 14 amino acids. Germline CDR1 reads MDHEN; CDR2 reads SYDVKM. The CDR3 reads CASSSGIGIYEQYF. DNA of the CDR3: TGTGCCAGCAGTTCCGGGATTGGAATTTACGAGCAGTACTTC.

The V and J genes are TRBV5-5 and TRBJ2-2; perhaps D is TRBD1 or TRBD2 (6 bases each). CDR3 size: 16 residues. V was pared by 2 bases and J by 5 bases, with 16 bases between. CDR1 is SGHKS, CDR2 YYEKEE, per germline (reference sequence). The CDR3 DNA follows: TGTGCCAGCAGCTTTGGAGCGGGTACAGGGACCGGGGAGCTGTTTTTT. This translates into CASSFGAGTGTGELFF.

The chain couples TRBV19 to TRBJ1-4; D gene unclear. This CDR3 region has 15 residues. The germline gives CDR1 LNHDA, CDR2 SQIVND (reference sequence). V was shortened by 5 bases and J by 4 bases, with 14 bases between the two germline ends. The CDR3 protein is CASSLSIGHNEKLFF. In DNA, the CDR3 is TGTGCCAGTAGTCTGAGTATTGGGCATAATGAAAAACTGTTTTTT.

The chain has TRBV18 and TRBJ1-2; 8 bases map to TRBD1. The germline V gene encodes CDR1 KGHSH and CDR2 LQKENI. The CDR3 consists of 15 residues. Trimming at V came to 3 bases and at J to 5 bases, leaving 8 bases not matched to a gene. CDR3 bases: TGTGCCAGCTCACCCGGACAGGGTATGGAGTATGGCTACACCTTC. Protein: CASSPGQGMEYGYTF.

The rearrangement uses TRBV6-5 and TRBJ1-1; D gene uncertain. The CDR3 is 14 amino acids. Trimming took off 5 bases at V and 1 base at J, with 11 bases between the two ends. CDR1 is MNHEY and CDR2 is SVGAGI in the germline V gene. The CDR3 here is CASSTSTGNTEAFF. The CDR3 DNA sequence: TGTGCCAGCAGTACTTCCACCGGGAACACTGAAGCTTTCTTT.

The chain couples TRBV7-9 to TRBJ1-6, with D perhaps matching TRBD1 (5 bases). V gave up 1 base and J gave up 14 bases, with 9 bases separating them. The germline V gene encodes CDR1 SEHNR and CDR2 FQNEAQ (reference sequence). This CDR3 has 12 amino acids. The CDR3 nucleotides are TGTGCCAGCAGCTTAGAGGGGATTTCCCTCCACTTT. Translated, it gives CASSLEGISLHF.

The CDR3 here is CASSDNTLNTGELFF. The CDR3 region has the DNA TGCGCCAGCAGTGACAACACTTTGAACACCGGGGAGCTGTTTTTT. The chain couples TRBV10-1 to TRBJ2-2; no firm D call. The CDR3 spans 15 residues. Between the trimmed V and J ends, which lost 3 bases and 1 base, there was a span of 9 bases. The germline gives CDR1 WNHNN, CDR2 SYGVQD (reference sequence).

This clone was seen once. The chain uses TRBV18 and TRBJ2-6, with D tentatively TRBD1 (6 bases). Per the germline V gene, CDR1 is KGHSH and CDR2 is LQKENI. The CDR3 totals 16 residues. V was shortened by 3 bases and J by 1 base, with 10 bases between the two germline ends. The CDR3 DNA follows: TGTGCCAGCTCACCCGTACAGGGATCTGGGGCCAACGTCCTGACTTTC. This translates into CASSPVQGSGANVLTF.

The chain carries TRBV11-3 and TRBJ2-5, with TRBD2 matching 11 bases. The V gene end was trimmed by 3 bases and the J gene end by 7 bases; junction bases not matched to a gene: 10. This CDR3 comprises 16 residues. From germline, CDR1 is SGHNT and CDR2 YENEEA. The CDR3 nucleotides read TGTGCCAGCAGCTTCGCTTTAGCGGGGGGGACCGGGACCCAGTACTTC. It yields the protein CASSFALAGGTGTQYF.

V and J are TRBV7-8 and TRBJ1-1; 8 bases are shared with TRBD1. This CDR3 has 12 residues. In germline, CDR1 is SGHVS, CDR2 FQNEAQ. Trimming at V came to 6 bases and at J to 7 bases, leaving 4 bases not matched to a gene. DNA of the CDR3: TGTGCCAGCAGTAGAGGACAGGGTGAAGCTTTCTTT. It yields the protein CASSRGQGEAFF.

This CDR3 reads CASSEYTGNYGYTF. The CDR3 region has the DNA TGTGCCAGCAGTGAATATACAGGAAACTATGGCTACACCTTC. The chain joins TRBV25-1 to TRBJ1-2; perhaps TRBD1 as D (5 bases). V was shortened by 0 bases and J by 2 bases, with 7 bases between the two germline ends. Per germline, CDR1 MGHDK and CDR2 SYGVNS. This CDR3 has 14 residues.

This chain uses TRBV29-1 with TRBJ2-1, with 7 bases that match TRBD2. Germline V CDR1 and CDR2: SQVTM, ANQGSEA. The CDR3 is made up of 13 amino acids. The junction had 9 bases not matched to a gene; V was cut back by 6 bases and J by 7 bases. The CDR3 coding sequence is TGCAGCGTCGCTACCGGGAGGACAAATGAGCAGTTCTTC. Residues: CSVATGRTNEQFF.

V is TRBV19 and J is TRBJ2-2, with D perhaps matching TRBD1 (5 bases). The CDR3 loop spans 14 amino acids. Germline lookup yields CDR1 LNHDA and CDR2 SQIVND (reference sequence). Trimming shortened V by 7 bases and J by 7 bases, and 16 bases separated the two germline ends. The CDR3 is CASTQGKAGGELFF. CDR3 nucleotides: TGTGCCAGTACCCAGGGTAAGGCTGGCGGGGAGCTGTTTTTT.

CDR3 sequence reads: CASSLKGKLFF. The CDR3 DNA reads as TGTGCCAGCAGTTTAAAAGGAAAACTGTTTTTT. This chain links TRBV28 with TRBJ1-4; no firm D call. Germline CDR1 and CDR2: MDHEN and SYDVKM. The V gene lost 2 bases and the J gene lost 10 bases, with 5 bases spanning the gap. CDR3 length: 11 amino acids.